This T cell receptor beta chain was sequenced in a study of technical replicates of blood from a few donors. This clone was counted once. With 3 bases clipped from V and 0 bases from J, the junction kept 13 bases outside the gene matches. There are 19 residues in the CDR3. Germline assignment: CDR1 SGDLS and CDR2 YYNGEE. Measured with immunoSEQ multiplex PCR; TCRdb has only the in-frame clones, and not every one. The table includes over 70,000 clones, roughly 94% detected once. The sequenced sample was T cells isolated from PBMCs. The V call is TRBV9, the J call TRBJ1-2; 11 nucleotides line up with TRBD1. The source of this sequence is a human donor in good health. The CDR3 reads CASSGLLGQGALANYGYTF. The CDR3 DNA reads as TGTGCCAGCAGCGGCCTACTCGGACAGGGGGCTTTAGCTAACTATGGCTACACCTTC.